This T cell receptor (beta chain) was captured by sequencing in a study of blood T cell repertoires in COVID-19. The CDR3 contains 17 residues. The germline V and J ends were trimmed by 4 bases and 7 bases, with 22 bases remaining between them. Per germline, CDR1 LGHDT and CDR2 YNNKEL (reference sequence). The assay was immunoSEQ multiplex PCR, and TCRdb's table has in-frame clones only and misses some. The sample gives fewer than 300,000 clones, roughly 85% of which show up once; about an eighth is in the top ten. Sequencing was carried out using peripheral blood. The chain couples TRBV3-1 (or the pseudogene TRBV3-2) to TRBJ2-2; D is undetermined. This sequence originates from a human donor in a cohort sampled during active COVID-19. CDR3 sequence reads: CASSPTSLLLSIGELFF. The CDR3 bases are TGTGCCAGCAGCCCTACGTCCTTACTGCTTTCCATCGGGGAGCTGTTTTTT.